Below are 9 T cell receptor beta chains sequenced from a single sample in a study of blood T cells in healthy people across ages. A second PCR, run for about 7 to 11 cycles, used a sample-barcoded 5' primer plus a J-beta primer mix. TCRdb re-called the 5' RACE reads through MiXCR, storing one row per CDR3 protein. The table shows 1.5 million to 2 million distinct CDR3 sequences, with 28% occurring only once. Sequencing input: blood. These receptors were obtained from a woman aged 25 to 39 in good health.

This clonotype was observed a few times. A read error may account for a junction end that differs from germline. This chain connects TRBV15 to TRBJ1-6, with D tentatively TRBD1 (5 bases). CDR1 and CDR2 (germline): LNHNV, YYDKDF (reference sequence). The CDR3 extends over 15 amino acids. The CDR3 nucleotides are TGTGCCACCAGCAGAGCTCAGGGAGAGGATTCACCCCCCCACTTT. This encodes CATSRAQGEDSPPHF.

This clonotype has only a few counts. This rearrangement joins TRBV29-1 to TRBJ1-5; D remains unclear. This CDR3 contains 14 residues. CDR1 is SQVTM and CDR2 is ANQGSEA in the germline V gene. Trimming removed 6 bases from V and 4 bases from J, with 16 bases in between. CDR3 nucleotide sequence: TGCAGCGTCACCGACCAGGCGGGAAATCAGCCCCAGCATTTT. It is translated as CSVTDQAGNQPQHF.

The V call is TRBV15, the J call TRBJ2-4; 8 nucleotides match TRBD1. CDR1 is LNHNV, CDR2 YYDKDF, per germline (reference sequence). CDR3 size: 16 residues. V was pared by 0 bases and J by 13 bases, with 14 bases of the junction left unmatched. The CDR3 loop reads CATSRDAAGGWNEQYF. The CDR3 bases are TGTGCCACCAGCAGAGATGCGGCAGGGGGCTGGAATGAGCAGTACTTC.

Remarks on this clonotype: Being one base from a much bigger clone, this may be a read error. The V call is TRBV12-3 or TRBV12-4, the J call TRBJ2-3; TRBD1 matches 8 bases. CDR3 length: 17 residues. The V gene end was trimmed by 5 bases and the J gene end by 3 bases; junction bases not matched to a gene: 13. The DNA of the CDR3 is TGTGCCAGCAGTCCAAGGGTGGACAGGGTATTTACAGATACGCAGTATTTT. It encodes CASSPRVDRVFTDTQYF.

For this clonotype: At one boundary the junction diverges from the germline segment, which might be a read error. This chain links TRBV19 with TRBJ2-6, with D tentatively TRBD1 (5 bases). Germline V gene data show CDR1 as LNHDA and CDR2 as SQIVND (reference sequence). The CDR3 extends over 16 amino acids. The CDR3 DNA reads TGTGCCAGTAGTATTTTACAAGGCTCTGGGGCCAACGTCCGGACTTTC. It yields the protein CASSILQGSGANVRTF.

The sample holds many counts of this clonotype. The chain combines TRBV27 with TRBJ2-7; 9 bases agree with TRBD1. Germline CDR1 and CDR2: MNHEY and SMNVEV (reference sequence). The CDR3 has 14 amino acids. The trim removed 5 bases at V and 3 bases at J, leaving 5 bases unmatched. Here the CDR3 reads CASSPGTGNYEQYF. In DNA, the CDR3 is TGTGCCAGCAGTCCGGGGACAGGGAACTACGAGCAGTACTTC.

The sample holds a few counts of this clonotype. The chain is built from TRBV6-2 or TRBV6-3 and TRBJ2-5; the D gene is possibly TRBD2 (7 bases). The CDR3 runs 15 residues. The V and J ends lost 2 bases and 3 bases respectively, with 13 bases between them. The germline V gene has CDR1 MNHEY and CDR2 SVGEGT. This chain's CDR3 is CASSYGGLAEETQYF. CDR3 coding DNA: TGTGCCAGCAGTTACGGGGGGCTAGCGGAAGAGACCCAGTACTTC.

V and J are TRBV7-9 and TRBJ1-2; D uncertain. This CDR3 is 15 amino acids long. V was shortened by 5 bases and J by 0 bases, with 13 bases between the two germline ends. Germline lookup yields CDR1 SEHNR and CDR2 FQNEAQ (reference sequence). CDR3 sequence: CASSPWTDANYGYTF. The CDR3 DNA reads TGTGCCAGCAGCCCCTGGACGGATGCTAACTATGGCTACACCTTC.

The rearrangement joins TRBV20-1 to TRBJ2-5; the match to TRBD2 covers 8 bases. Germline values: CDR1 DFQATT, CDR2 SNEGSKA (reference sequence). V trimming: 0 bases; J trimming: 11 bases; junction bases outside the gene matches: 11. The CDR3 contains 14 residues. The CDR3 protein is CSARDQAGAREQYF. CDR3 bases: TGCAGTGCTAGAGACCAAGCGGGAGCGAGGGAGCAGTACTTC.